This TCR beta chain was captured in a study of cytomegalovirus exposure and HLA in healthy donors. Points from the study as a whole: Researchers had no immune exposure information except CMV serostatus available.

Per germline, CDR1 MGHDK and CDR2 SYGVNS. The CDR3 sequence is 14 residues long. Trimming stripped 8 bases from V and 2 bases from J, with 16 bases between. It was with 60 Vbeta and 13 Jbeta primers that the PCR ran. This table comes from immunoSEQ multiplex PCR, and its TCRdb copy is limited to in-frame clones, with some not included. In the table there are roughly 100,000 clones, just over 75% of which are singletons. A note on this clone: Its antigen is not identified.

V usage is TRBV25-1 and J usage is TRBJ2-7; D is possibly TRBD2 (6 bases). Sequences were obtained from PBMCs. This TCR was sampled from a man aged 35-49 years in good health and CMV-seropositive. In DNA form, the CDR3 reads TGTGCCAGCGGACCCGGGACTGCTACCTACGAGCAGTACTTC. Encoded protein: CASGPGTATYEQYF.